These 29 T cell receptor beta chains originate from one sample sequenced in a study of blood T cell repertoires in COVID-19. Here immunoSEQ multiplex PCR was the method, and the copy in TCRdb shows in-frame clones only, minus some. This sample has roughly 20,000 clones, with approximately 83% found just once. Material for sequencing was peripheral blood. The origin of the receptors is a human donor in a cohort sampled during active COVID-19.

The rearrangement uses TRBV2 and TRBJ2-7, with a weak D call TRBD2 (7 bases). CDR1 and CDR2 (germline): SNHLY, FYNNEI. Trimming shortened V by 8 bases and J by 2 bases, and 19 bases separated the two germline ends. The CDR3 loop spans 15 amino acids. The CDR3 sequence: CASGGEGQPAYEQYF. The CDR3 DNA reads TGTGCCAGCGGAGGGGAGGGACAACCAGCCTACGAGCAGTACTTC.

This clone was seen more than once but under ten times. The genes are TRBV5-1 and TRBJ1-1, with D uncertain. Trimming shortened V by 4 bases and J by 0 bases, and 10 bases separated the two germline ends. The CDR3 is 14 amino acids. CDR1 is SGHRS, CDR2 YFSETQ, per germline. The CDR3 reads CASSEGPMNTEAFF. CDR3 in DNA: TGCGCCAGCAGCGAGGGCCCAATGAACACTGAAGCTTTCTTT.

The gene calls are TRBV3-1 (or the pseudogene TRBV3-2) and TRBJ2-2; 12 bases match TRBD1. The V segment lost 7 bases and the J segment 6 bases; nucleotides outside the gene matches: 12. Germline CDR1 and CDR2: LGHDT and YNNKEL (reference sequence). The CDR3 contains 17 residues. In DNA form, the CDR3 reads TGTGCCAGCAAGAAGGGACAGGGGGCGAGATTCCCCGGGGAGCTGTTTTTT. This translates into CASKKGQGARFPGELFF.

This clone was detected only once. The chain has TRBV3-1 (or the pseudogene TRBV3-2) and TRBJ1-1, with D possibly matching TRBD1 (5 bases). Trimming left V 6 bases short and J 3 bases short, with 23 bases between. The germline gives CDR1 LGHDT, CDR2 YNNKEL (reference sequence). This CDR3 is 17 amino acids long. The CDR3 is CASSQGGLRDFHTEAFF. DNA of the CDR3: TGTGCCAGCAGTCAGGGAGGACTCCGAGATTTCCACACTGAAGCTTTCTTT.

The V gene is TRBV6-1, the J gene TRBJ1-3; D is unclear. The CDR3 is 14 residues long. Looked up from germline, CDR1 is MNHNS and CDR2 is SASEGT. Trimming left V 2 bases short and J 2 bases short, with 7 bases between. The CDR3 reads CASSEKSAGNTIYF. CDR3 nucleotides: TGTGCCAGCAGTGAAAAATCCGCTGGAAACACCATATATTTT.

This chain uses TRBV30 with TRBJ1-4; 7 nucleotides agree with TRBD1. The CDR3 sequence is 14 residues long. CDR1 and CDR2 (germline): GTSNPN, SVGIG (reference sequence). Germline trimming cut 8 bases from V and 2 bases from J; bases unmatched to any gene: 8. The CDR3 is CARTGSSTNEKLFF. The CDR3 region has the DNA TGTGCCAGGACAGGATCCAGTACTAATGAAAAACTGTTTTTT.

This rearrangement joins TRBV12-5 to TRBJ1-1, with D possibly being TRBD1 (6 bases). Trimming removed 7 bases from V and 1 base from J, with 10 bases in between. Germline V gives CDR1 LGHNT, CDR2 FRNRAP. There are 13 residues in the CDR3. The CDR3 DNA is TGTGCTAGTGAGGGGGAGGGGAACACTGAAGCTTTCTTT. Translated, it gives CASEGEGNTEAFF.

The chain has TRBV5-5 and TRBJ1-1, with TRBD1 as a possible D gene (5 bases). V lost 0 bases to trimming and J lost 4 bases, with 16 bases between them. The CDR3 is made up of 16 amino acids. Per the germline V gene, CDR1 is SGHKS and CDR2 is YYEKEE (reference sequence). The DNA of the CDR3 is TGTGCCAGCAGCTTGGAAGGCTCAGGGTTGGCCACTGAAGCTTTCTTT. Translation: CASSLEGSGLATEAFF.

The chain is built from TRBV18 and TRBJ2-1; 10 bases line up with TRBD1. Germline lookup yields CDR1 KGHSH and CDR2 LQKENI. The junction had 5 bases not matched to a gene; V was cut back by 6 bases and J by 9 bases. The CDR3 is made up of 13 amino acids. CDR3 protein: CASSPGQGGEQFF. The CDR3, as DNA: TGTGCCAGCTCCCCAGGACAGGGGGGTGAGCAGTTCTTC.

The chain is built from TRBV12-5 and TRBJ2-7; 7 positions agree with TRBD1. The junction had 10 bases not matched to a gene; V was cut back by 3 bases and J by 5 bases. CDR3 length equals 15 residues. In germline, CDR1 is LGHNT, CDR2 FRNRAP. CDR3 DNA: TGTGCTAGTGGTTTAGGACAGGTTGTGAACGACGAGCAGTACTTC. Amino acid sequence: CASGLGQVVNDEQYF.

The chain is built from TRBV14 and TRBJ2-3; 7 nucleotides match TRBD1. This CDR3 is 15 amino acids long. V shed 4 bases, J shed 2 bases, and the junction held 6 bases outside the gene matches. The germline CDR1 and CDR2 sequences are SGHDN and FVKESK. CDR3: CASSRRDSYTDTQYF. DNA for the CDR3: TGTGCCAGCAGCCGCCGGGACAGCTACACAGATACGCAGTATTTT.

This clone was seen only once. The chain recombines TRBV19 with TRBJ1-2; no definite D call. Germline V gene sequence: CDR1 LNHDA, CDR2 SQIVND (reference sequence). The ends were cut back, 5 bases at V and 8 bases at J, with 15 bases in the middle. The CDR3 runs to 13 residues. This chain's CDR3 is CASSSVASGGYTF. Here the CDR3 DNA reads TGTGCCAGTAGTTCCGTAGCCTCGGGGGGCTACACCTTC.

The gene calls are TRBV7-2 and TRBJ1-1; 8 nucleotides agree with TRBD1. CDR3 size: 15 residues. Looked up from germline, CDR1 is SGHTA and CDR2 is FQGNSA. Trimming at V came to 4 bases and at J to 1 base, leaving 5 bases not matched to a gene. The CDR3 sequence is CASSSGQVGNTEAFF. DNA for the CDR3: TGTGCCAGCAGCTCGGGACAGGTGGGGAACACTGAAGCTTTCTTT.

CDR3 region: CASSLAGDGYTF. CDR3 sequence (DNA): TGTGCCAGCAGTTTGGCAGGGGATGGCTACACCTTC. The rearrangement uses TRBV28 and TRBJ1-2; perhaps TRBD1 as D (6 bases). Trimming stripped 3 bases from V and 6 bases from J, with 8 bases between. The CDR3 contains 12 residues. Per germline, CDR1 MDHEN and CDR2 SYDVKM.

The chain joins TRBV6-6 to TRBJ2-3; TRBD2 aligns across 8 bases. This CDR3 has 11 amino acids. CDR1 is MNHNY and CDR2 is SVGAGI in the germline V gene (reference sequence). V gave up 8 bases and J gave up 11 bases; unmatched junction bases: 6. The CDR3 sequence: CASVAAGGQYF. In DNA, the CDR3 is TGTGCCAGCGTTGCCGCGGGGGGGCAGTATTTT.

The chain uses TRBV7-9 and TRBJ1-5, with a possible D match to TRBD1 (5 bases). Trimming took 2 bases from V and 3 from J, leaving 11 bases between them. Germline CDR1 reads SEHNR; CDR2 reads FQNEAQ (reference sequence). This CDR3 is 15 amino acids long. The CDR3 nucleotides are TGTGCCAGCAGCTTAAATGGGGGGATCAATCAGCCCCAGCATTTT. It translates to CASSLNGGINQPQHF.

This clone was counted only a few times. V gene TRBV7-2 combines with J gene TRBJ2-7; 8 bases map to TRBD2. This CDR3 spans 15 amino acids. From germline, CDR1 is SGHTA and CDR2 FQGNSA. V shed 4 bases and J 1 base; nucleotides not matched to a gene: 6. The CDR3 nucleotides read TGTGCCAGCAGCTCCCGGGGGGGTGCGTCCTACGAGCAGTACTTC. This encodes CASSSRGGASYEQYF.

The rearrangement links TRBV18 to TRBJ2-3; 7 bases align to TRBD2. In germline, CDR1 is KGHSH, CDR2 LQKENI. V gave up 4 bases and J gave up 1 base; unmatched junction bases: 8. This CDR3 is built from 16 residues. CDR3 sequence (DNA): TGTGCCAGCTCACACACTAGCGCCTCTGGCACAGATACGCAGTATTTT. The encoded protein is CASSHTSASGTDTQYF.

The chain uses TRBV7-5 and TRBJ1-2; the table gives TRBD1 as D, unverified against the DNA. TRBV7-5 is a pseudogene locus. The CDR3 runs to 13 residues. This CDR3 reads CARSGQTNYGYTF. CDR3 nucleotides: TGTGCCAGAAGCGGGCAGACCAACTATGGCTACACCTTC.

This clone was picked up a small number of times. The chain is built from TRBV27 and TRBJ2-3; 8 bases are a match to TRBD1. Germline CDR1 reads MNHEY; CDR2 reads SMNVEV (reference sequence). CDR3 length equals 15 residues. Trimming cost V 3 bases and J 3 bases; bases outside gene matches: 5. DNA for the CDR3: TGTGCCAGCAGTTTGACAGGGGTTTCGACAGATACGCAGTATTTT. Translation gives CASSLTGVSTDTQYF.

The V and J genes are TRBV11-2 and TRBJ2-7; D is unresolved. This CDR3 is built from 15 residues. The germline CDR1 and CDR2 sequences are SGHAT and FQNNGV. V was trimmed by 0 bases and J by 3 bases, leaving 12 bases between them. CDR3 bases: TGTGCCAGCAGCTTAGACTTCCAGGCCTACTACGAGCAGTACTTC. Its translation is CASSLDFQAYYEQYF.

V and J are TRBV6-5 and TRBJ2-2; D uncertain. The CDR3 sequence is 12 residues long. V lost 7 bases to trimming and J lost 3 bases, with 6 bases between them. The germline CDR1 and CDR2 sequences are MNHEY and SVGAGI. Here the CDR3 DNA reads TGTGCCAGCACAGATGACACCGGGGAGCTGTTTTTT. Translated: CASTDDTGELFF.

The chain recombines TRBV19 with TRBJ1-2; D unclear. Trimming took off 5 bases at V and 3 bases at J, with 22 bases between the two ends. This CDR3 is 17 amino acids long. The germline V gene has CDR1 LNHDA and CDR2 SQIVND (reference sequence). The CDR3 here is CASSYGIGQSYHYGYTF. CDR3 coding DNA: TGTGCCAGTAGTTACGGGATAGGGCAGTCCTATCACTATGGCTACACCTTC.

V is TRBV7-9 and J is TRBJ2-1; D may be TRBD1 (5 bases). V was clipped by 1 base and J by 7 bases, with 11 bases between them. The CDR3 runs 14 residues. Germline CDR1 and CDR2: SEHNR and FQNEAQ (reference sequence). CDR3 sequence: CASSLVGGQNEQFF. DNA for the CDR3: TGTGCCAGCAGCTTAGTGGGCGGACAAAATGAGCAGTTCTTC.

The chain recombines TRBV5-4 with TRBJ2-7; 8 bases fit TRBD2. CDR1 is SGHNT, CDR2 YYREEE, per germline (reference sequence). V gave up 0 bases and J gave up 5 bases; unmatched junction bases: 7. The CDR3 spans 15 residues. The CDR3 nucleotides read TGTGCCAGCAGCTTGGATCCGGGGGGGCAAGACGAGCAGTACTTC. Translation: CASSLDPGGQDEQYF.

The rearrangement joins TRBV11-2 to TRBJ1-1; D is possibly TRBD1 (5 bases). The V gene lost 4 bases and the J gene lost 1 base, with 13 bases spanning the gap. CDR3 size: 15 residues. Germline V lookup: CDR1 SGHAT, CDR2 FQNNGV. The CDR3 region is CASSSRVSGNTEAFF. DNA for the CDR3: TGTGCCAGCAGCTCCAGGGTGTCTGGGAACACTGAAGCTTTCTTT. The variable domain in full, completed from reference TRBV11-2 and TRBJ1-1, reads EAGVAQSPRYKIIEKRQSVAFWCNPISGHATLYWYQQILGQGPKLLIQFQNNGVVDDSQLPKDRFSAERLKGVDSTLKIQPAKLEDSAVYLCASSSRVSGNTEAFFGQGTRLTVV.

This clone has just a few counts. The chain recombines TRBV11-2 with TRBJ2-3; D call uncertain. This CDR3 comprises 11 residues. Trimming stripped 5 bases from V and 6 bases from J, with 6 bases between. In germline, CDR1 is SGHAT, CDR2 FQNNGV. CDR3 residues: CASSPLDTQYF. The DNA of the CDR3 is TGTGCCAGCAGCCCCTTGGATACGCAGTATTTT.

This clone has a single count. The chain recombines TRBV7-2 with TRBJ2-5; possible D gene TRBD1, 6 bases. The V gene's germline CDR1 is SGHTA and CDR2 FQGNSA. The ends were cut back, 1 base at V and 1 base at J, with 16 bases in the middle. The CDR3 sequence is 17 residues long. As DNA, the CDR3 is TGTGCCAGCAGCTTAGTAGCCAGGGGCCAACCCCAAGAGACCCAGTACTTC. Protein: CASSLVARGQPQETQYF.

Worth noting for this clone: The junction shows a germline mismatch at one end, possibly a read error. In the same sample, other DNA sequences code for this CDR3. The rearrangement joins TRBV5-4 to TRBJ2-7; 7 nucleotides agree with TRBD1. The length of the CDR3 is 14 residues. From germline, CDR1 is SGHNT and CDR2 YYREEE (reference sequence). CDR3: CASSSRTGWGEQYF. In DNA form, the CDR3 reads TGCGCCAGCAGCTCCCGGACAGGATGGGGCGAGCAGTACTTC. Complete variable domain (other parts from reference TRBV5-4 and TRBJ2-7): ETGVTQSPTHLIKTRGQQVTLRCSSQSGHNTVSWYQQALGQGPQFIFQYYREEENGRGNFPPRFSGLQFPNYSSELNVNALELDDSALYLCASSSRTGWGEQYFGPGTRLTVT.